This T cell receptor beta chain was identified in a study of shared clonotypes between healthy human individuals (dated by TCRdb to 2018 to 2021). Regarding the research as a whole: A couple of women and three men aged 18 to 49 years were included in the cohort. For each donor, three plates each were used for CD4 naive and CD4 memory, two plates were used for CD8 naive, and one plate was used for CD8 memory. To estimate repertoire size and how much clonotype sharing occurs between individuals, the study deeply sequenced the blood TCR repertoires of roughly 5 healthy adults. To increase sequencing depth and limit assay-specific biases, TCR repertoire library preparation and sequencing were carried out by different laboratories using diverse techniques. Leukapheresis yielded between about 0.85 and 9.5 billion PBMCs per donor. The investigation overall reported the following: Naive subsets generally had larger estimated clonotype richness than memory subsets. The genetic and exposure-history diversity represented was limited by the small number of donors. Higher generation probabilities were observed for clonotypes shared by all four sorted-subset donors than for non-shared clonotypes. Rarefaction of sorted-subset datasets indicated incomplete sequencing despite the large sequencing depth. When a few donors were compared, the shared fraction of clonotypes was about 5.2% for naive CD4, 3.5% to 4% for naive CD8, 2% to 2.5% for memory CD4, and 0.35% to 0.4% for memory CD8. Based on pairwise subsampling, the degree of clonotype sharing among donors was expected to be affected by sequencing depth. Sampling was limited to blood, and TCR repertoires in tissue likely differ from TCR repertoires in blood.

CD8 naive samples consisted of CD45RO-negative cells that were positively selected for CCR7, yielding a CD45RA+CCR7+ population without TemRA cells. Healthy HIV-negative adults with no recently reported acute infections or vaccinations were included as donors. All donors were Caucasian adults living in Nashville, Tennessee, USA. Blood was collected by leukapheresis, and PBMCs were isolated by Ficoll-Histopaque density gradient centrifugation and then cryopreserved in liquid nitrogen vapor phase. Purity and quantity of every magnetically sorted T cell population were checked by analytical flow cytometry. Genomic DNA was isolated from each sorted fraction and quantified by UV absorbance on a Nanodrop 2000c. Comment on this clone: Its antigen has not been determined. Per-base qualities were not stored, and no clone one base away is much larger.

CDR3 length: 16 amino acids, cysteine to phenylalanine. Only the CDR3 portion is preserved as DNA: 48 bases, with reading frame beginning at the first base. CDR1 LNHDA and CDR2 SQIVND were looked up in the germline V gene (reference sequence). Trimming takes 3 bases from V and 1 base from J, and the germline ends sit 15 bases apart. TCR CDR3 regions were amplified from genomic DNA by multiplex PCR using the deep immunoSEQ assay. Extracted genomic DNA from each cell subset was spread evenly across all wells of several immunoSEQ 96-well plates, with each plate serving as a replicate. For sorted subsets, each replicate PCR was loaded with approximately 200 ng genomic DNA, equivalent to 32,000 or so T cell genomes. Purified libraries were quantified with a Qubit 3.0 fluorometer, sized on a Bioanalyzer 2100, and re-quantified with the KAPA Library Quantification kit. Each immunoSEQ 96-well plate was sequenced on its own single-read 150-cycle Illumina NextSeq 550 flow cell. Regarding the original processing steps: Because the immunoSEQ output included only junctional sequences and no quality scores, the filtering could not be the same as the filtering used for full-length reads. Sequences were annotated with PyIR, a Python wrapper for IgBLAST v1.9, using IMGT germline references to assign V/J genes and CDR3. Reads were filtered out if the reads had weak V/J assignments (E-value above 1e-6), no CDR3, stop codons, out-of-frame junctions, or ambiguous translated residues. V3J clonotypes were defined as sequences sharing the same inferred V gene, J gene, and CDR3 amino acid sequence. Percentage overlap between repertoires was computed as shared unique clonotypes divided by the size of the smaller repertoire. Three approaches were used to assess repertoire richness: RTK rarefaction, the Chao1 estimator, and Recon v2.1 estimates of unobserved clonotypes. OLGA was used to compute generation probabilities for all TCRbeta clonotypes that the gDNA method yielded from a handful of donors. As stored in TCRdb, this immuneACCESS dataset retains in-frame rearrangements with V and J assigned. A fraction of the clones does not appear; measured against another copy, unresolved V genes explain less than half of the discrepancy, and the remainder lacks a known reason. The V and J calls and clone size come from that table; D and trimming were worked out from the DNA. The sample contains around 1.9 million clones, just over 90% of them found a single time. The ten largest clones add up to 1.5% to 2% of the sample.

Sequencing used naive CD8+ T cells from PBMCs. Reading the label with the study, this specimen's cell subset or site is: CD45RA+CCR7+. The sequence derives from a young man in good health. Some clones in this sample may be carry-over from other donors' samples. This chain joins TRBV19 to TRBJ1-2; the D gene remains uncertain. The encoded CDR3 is CASSIPRTDDNYGYTF. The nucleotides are TGTGCCAGTAGTATCCCGAGGACGGATGATAACTATGGCTACACCTTC.